A single sample is the source of the 27 T cell receptor beta chains below, sequenced in a study of T-cell memory formation after mild COVID-19 listed by TCRdb under 2021. The receptor library was made with 5' RACE. The sequencer listed for this sample is Illumina NovaSeq 6000. TCRdb redid the processing of the public reads, applying fastp at Q25 and MiXCR, and retained in-frame beta chains. Every CDR3 protein is listed once, alongside the most common genes and DNA of its rows. The sample yields around 450,000 distinct CDR3 sequences; 24% were counted once. The top ten clones comprise 8.5% to 10% of the sample. The sequencing sample was made of PBMCs or a T cell subset sorted from them (not recorded which). The receptors were gathered from an adult woman who had mild COVID-19 (a few samples of this study predate the infection). The sample titles of this study are shuffled in the database, so cell type and time point are left out; the donor was told from shared clones.

This clonotype showed up just a few times. The rearrangement uses TRBV12-3 or TRBV12-4 and TRBJ2-3; 9 bases fit TRBD1. The trim removed 5 bases at V and 0 bases at J, leaving 6 bases unmatched. CDR3 length: 16 residues. The CDR3 DNA follows: TGTGCCAGCAGTCCGGGACAGGGCATTAGCACAGATACGCAGTATTTT. Translation gives CASSPGQGISTDTQYF.

This clonotype turned up a few times. J is TRBJ2-2 and V is TRBV5-1; D may be TRBD2 (6 bases). The germline CDR1 and CDR2 sequences are SGHRS and YFSETQ. Trimming cost V 4 bases and J 7 bases, with 17 bases left between them. The length of the CDR3 is 15 residues. The DNA for the CDR3 is TGCGCCAGCAGCGTCCGGGCGGGGCCCGGCGGGGAGCTGTTTTTT. Translating gives CASSVRAGPGGELFF.

The V gene is TRBV6-4, the J gene TRBJ2-1; TRBD1 might be the D (6 bases). V lost 0 bases, J lost 7 bases, and 16 bases lay in between. Germline lookup yields CDR1 MRHNA and CDR2 SNTAGT. CDR3 length: 16 residues. Here the CDR3 DNA reads TGTGCCAGCAGTGACTCGAGTCAGGGGATGGTTAATGAGCAGTTCTTC. Protein product: CASSDSSQGMVNEQFF.

The chain links TRBV7-3 to TRBJ2-1; TRBD1 is a possible D gene (6 bases). V lost 1 base and J lost 8, with 15 bases in between. Germline V gene sequence: CDR1 SGHTA, CDR2 FQGTGA. There are 15 residues in the CDR3. The CDR3 is CASSLIHDRFYEQFF. As DNA, the CDR3 is TGTGCCAGCAGCTTAATCCATGACAGGTTCTATGAGCAGTTCTTC.

This clonotype showed up just a few times. The chain couples TRBV7-9 to TRBJ2-3; D might be TRBD2 (5 bases). Germline CDR1 and CDR2: SEHNR and FQNEAQ (reference sequence). V lost 0 bases and J 4 bases, leaving 8 bases between the germline ends. The CDR3 runs 14 residues. This CDR3 is CASSLALAPDTQYF. CDR3 coding DNA: TGTGCCAGCAGCTTAGCTCTAGCACCAGATACGCAGTATTTT.

This chain connects TRBV5-1 to TRBJ2-3; 10 bases agree with TRBD1. V shed 2 bases and J 5 bases; nucleotides not matched to a gene: 5. Germline V lookup: CDR1 SGHRS, CDR2 YFSETQ. The CDR3 spans 15 residues. The DNA for the CDR3 is TGCGCCAGCAGCTTACGGACAGGGGGTGGAGATACGCAGTATTTT. Protein product: CASSLRTGGGDTQYF.

This clonotype was seen ten or more times. The V gene is TRBV6-6, the J gene TRBJ2-3; tentatively, D is TRBD2 (6 bases). Trimming took 5 bases from V and 7 from J, leaving 16 bases between them. This CDR3 is 14 amino acids long. Germline CDR1 is MNHNY and CDR2 is SVGAGI (reference sequence). CDR3 sequence (DNA): TGTGCCAGCAGTGACCCGCGGGGTGTACATACGCAGTATTTT. Residues: CASSDPRGVHTQYF.

The rearrangement uses TRBV25-1 and TRBJ1-2; D possibly corresponds to TRBD1 (6 bases). Germline values: CDR1 MGHDK, CDR2 SYGVNS. The CDR3 length is 15 residues. V lost 6 bases to trimming and J lost 6 bases, with 20 bases between them. The DNA for the CDR3 is TGTGCCAGCAGCGAAACCCCCGGGACATCAAATGGCTACACCTTC. Translated, it gives CASSETPGTSNGYTF.

This clonotype occurred many times. The rearrangement links TRBV9 to TRBJ1-6; maybe TRBD1 (6 bases). The CDR3 length is 16 residues. Germline CDR1 reads SGDLS; CDR2 reads YYNGEE. V lost 0 bases to trimming and J lost 4 bases, with 11 bases between them. CDR3 bases: TGTGCCAGCAGCGTAGAGCCAGGGACATATAATTCACCCCTCCACTTT. Protein: CASSVEPGTYNSPLHF. Supplemented by reference TRBV9 and TRBJ1-6, the full variable domain reads DSGVTQTPKHLITATGQRVTLRCSPRSGDLSVYWYQQSLDQGLQFLIQYYNGEERAKGNILERFSAQQFPDLHSELNLSSLELGDSALYFCASSVEPGTYNSPLHFGNGTRLTVT.

The chain uses TRBV20-1 and TRBJ1-5, with a tentative D call TRBD1 (5 bases). Germline CDR1 reads DFQATT; CDR2 reads SNEGSKA (reference sequence). This CDR3 is built from 15 residues. Trimming removed 0 bases from V and 3 bases from J, with 12 bases in between. CDR3 DNA: TGCAGTGCTAGAGACCGGGGGGGGAACAATCAGCCCCAGCATTTT. Residues: CSARDRGGNNQPQHF.

V gene TRBV12-3 or TRBV12-4 combines with J gene TRBJ1-2; no firm D call. Trimming stripped 2 bases from V and 2 bases from J, with 12 bases between. The CDR3 is 15 amino acids. Here the CDR3 reads CASSLFGQSNYGYTF. The CDR3 nucleotides read TGTGCCAGCAGTTTATTTGGGCAAAGCAACTATGGCTACACCTTC.

This chain connects TRBV5-1 to TRBJ2-1, with D possibly TRBD2 on 7 matching bases. Trimming removed 0 bases from V and 4 bases from J, with 17 bases in between. The CDR3 spans 17 residues. Germline assignment: CDR1 SGHRS and CDR2 YFSETQ. This chain's CDR3 is CASSLEFGGLTYNEQFF. In DNA, the CDR3 is TGCGCCAGCAGCTTGGAGTTCGGGGGGCTGACATACAATGAGCAGTTCTTC. The whole variable domain, filled in from reference TRBV5-1 and TRBJ2-1, reads KAGVTQTPRYLIKTRGQQVTLSCSPISGHRSVSWYQQTPGQGLQFLFEYFSETQRNKGNFPGRFSGRQFSNSRSEMNVSTLELGDSALYLCASSLEFGGLTYNEQFFGPGTRLTVL.

This sequence joins TRBV7-9 and TRBJ2-5; D remains unclear. The CDR3 is 13 amino acids. Between the trimmed V and J ends, which lost 5 bases and 7 bases, there was a span of 14 bases. Germline-derived CDR1 and CDR2 are SEHNR and FQNEAQ (reference sequence). The CDR3 spells CASSNRISPTQYF. The CDR3 DNA sequence: TGTGCCAGCAGCAATAGAATTTCCCCGACCCAGTACTTC.

This clonotype was seen a handful of times. In DNA form, the CDR3 reads TGCGCCAGCAGCCCCAGCGGGGCCCCCTACGAGCAGTACTTC. Protein product: CASSPSGAPYEQYF. The genes are TRBV5-1 and TRBJ2-7; 7 bases fit TRBD2. The length of the CDR3 is 14 residues. The ends lost 4 bases at V and 2 bases at J; junction bases unmatched: 6. Per the germline V gene, CDR1 is SGHRS and CDR2 is YFSETQ.

The chain uses TRBV29-1 and TRBJ1-1; TRBD1 aligns across 8 bases. The junction had 11 bases not matched to a gene; V was cut back by 6 bases and J by 5 bases. The length of the CDR3 is 14 residues. Germline CDR1 SQVTM, CDR2 ANQGSEA. The CDR3 here is CSVEDGRGRTEAFF. DNA of the CDR3: TGCAGCGTCGAGGATGGCAGGGGGCGGACTGAAGCTTTCTTT. Variable domain in full (rest from reference TRBV29-1 and TRBJ1-1): SAVISQKPSRDICQRGTSLTIQCQVDSQVTMMFWYRQQPGQSLTLIATANQGSEATYESGFVIDKFPISRPNLTFSTLTVSNMSPEDSSIYLCSVEDGRGRTEAFFGQGTRLTVV.

The gene calls are TRBV5-1 and TRBJ2-1; TRBD2 matches 10 bases. CDR1 and CDR2 (germline): SGHRS, YFSETQ. There are 16 residues in the CDR3. With V trimmed by 3 bases and J by 7 bases, 10 bases remained unmatched. CDR3 bases: TGCGCCAGCAGCTCGAAACTAGCGGGGCTGTCTAATGAGCAGTTCTTC. Protein product: CASSSKLAGLSNEQFF.

This clonotype has more than one count but fewer than ten. The chain recombines TRBV4-1 with TRBJ2-3; D is perhaps TRBD1 (5 bases). Looked up from germline, CDR1 is MGHRA and CDR2 is YSYEKL. Trimming shortened V by 2 bases and J by 0 bases, and 12 bases separated the two germline ends. This CDR3 has 16 amino acids. This CDR3 is CASSQSWTISTDTQYF. The CDR3 DNA sequence: TGCGCCAGCAGCCAATCATGGACAATCAGCACAGATACGCAGTATTTT.

This clonotype was detected a few times. CDR3 bases: TGCAGCTCCTTACGGGGGCTCGGGGAGACCCAGTACTTC. Translation gives CSSLRGLGETQYF. The rearrangement links TRBV29-1 to TRBJ2-5; D tentatively reads TRBD1 or TRBD2 (6 bases each). The germline V and J ends were trimmed by 8 bases and 5 bases, with 18 bases remaining between them. Germline V gives CDR1 SQVTM, CDR2 ANQGSEA. The CDR3 sequence is 13 residues long.

This clonotype was counted between two and nine times. V is TRBV20-1 and J is TRBJ1-5; a possible D gene is TRBD1 (5 bases). The CDR3 spans 15 residues. The V end was cut by 6 bases, the J end by 5 bases, with 20 bases between. Looked up from germline, CDR1 is DFQATT and CDR2 is SNEGSKA (reference sequence). The chain's CDR3 is CSAKETPGQYQPQHF. CDR3 nucleotides: TGCAGTGCCAAGGAGACTCCGGGGCAGTATCAGCCCCAGCATTTT.

The chain couples TRBV4-1 to TRBJ1-1, with D possibly being TRBD1 (5 bases). This CDR3 has 15 residues. The germline V and J ends were trimmed by 0 bases and 5 bases, with 13 bases remaining between them. Germline values: CDR1 MGHRA, CDR2 YSYEKL. CDR3 residues: CASSQEGRGRTEAFF. DNA for the CDR3: TGCGCCAGCAGCCAAGAGGGTAGGGGAAGGACTGAAGCTTTCTTT.

This clonotype was recorded a few times. The chain employs TRBV28 and TRBJ2-7; possible D gene TRBD2, 5 bases. The V gene lost 7 bases and the J gene lost 3 bases, with 10 bases spanning the gap. The CDR3 runs to 12 residues. Per the germline V gene, CDR1 is MDHEN and CDR2 is SYDVKM. DNA for the CDR3: TGTGCCAGCACCGGGGTCCTCTACGAGCAGTACTTC. Translation: CASTGVLYEQYF.

This clonotype was detected a few times. The chain joins TRBV7-6 to TRBJ2-3; D remains ambiguous. The V end was cut by 5 bases, the J end by 4 bases, with 19 bases between. CDR3 length: 16 amino acids. The germline V gene encodes CDR1 SGHVS and CDR2 FNYEAQ. Here the CDR3 reads CASSKTLVNLADTQYF. CDR3 DNA sequence: TGTGCCAGCAGCAAGACGCTAGTGAACTTAGCAGATACGCAGTATTTT.

V gene TRBV2 combines with J gene TRBJ2-3, with a weak D call TRBD1 (5 bases). Germline lookup yields CDR1 SNHLY and CDR2 FYNNEI. The CDR3 loop spans 15 amino acids. Trimming pared 10 bases from V and 0 bases from J, leaving 17 bases between. The CDR3 is CATKHDSPSTDTQYF. Here the CDR3 DNA reads TGTGCCACCAAGCACGACAGCCCTAGCACAGATACGCAGTATTTT. Full variable domain (missing parts from reference TRBV2 and TRBJ2-3): EPEVTQTPSHQVTQMGQEVILRCVPISNHLYFYWYRQILGQKVEFLVSFYNNEISEKSEIFDDQFSVERPDGSNFTLKIRSTKLEDSAMYFCATKHDSPSTDTQYFGPGTRLTVL.

This clonotype came up a few times. This chain connects TRBV6-5 to TRBJ1-2; TRBD1 is a possible D gene (5 bases). Trimming shortened V by 3 bases and J by 0 bases, and 14 bases separated the two germline ends. CDR3 size: 16 residues. Germline lookup yields CDR1 MNHEY and CDR2 SVGAGI. This CDR3 reads CASSYFRQPSNYGYTF. CDR3 nucleotides: TGTGCCAGCAGTTATTTCCGACAGCCGTCTAACTATGGCTACACCTTC.

This clonotype was recorded a few times. The genes are TRBV20-1 and TRBJ2-4, with 8 bases lining up with TRBD1. The germline gives CDR1 DFQATT, CDR2 SNEGSKA (reference sequence). This CDR3 is 17 amino acids long. V dropped 0 bases and J dropped 0; count of bases not matched to a gene: 7. This CDR3 reads CSARDPRTGLAKNIQYF. CDR3 nucleotides: TGCAGTGCTAGAGACCCCCGGACAGGGTTAGCCAAAAACATTCAGTACTTC.

This clonotype was detected a few times. V is TRBV14 and J is TRBJ2-1, with D possibly being TRBD1 (5 bases). Germline V CDR1 and CDR2: SGHDN, FVKESK. The CDR3 loop spans 12 amino acids. V was trimmed by 5 bases and J by 14 bases, leaving 16 bases between them. The CDR3 DNA is TGTGCCAGCAGCACCCAGGGTATGTTAGAGTTCTTC. This translates into CASSTQGMLEFF.

The V call is TRBV24-1, the J call TRBJ1-3, with D tentatively TRBD1 (5 bases). The CDR3 is 14 amino acids. V was clipped by 6 bases and J by 2 bases, with 10 bases between them. CDR1 is KGHDR and CDR2 is SFDVKD in the germline V gene. CDR3 sequence: CATSSGRTGNTIYF. In nucleotides, the CDR3 is TGTGCCACCAGTTCGGGACGGACTGGAAACACCATATATTTT.